The clone carrying this T cell receptor beta chain was counted only a few times. The antigen is undetermined. The data originate from a study of breast tumors, draining lymph nodes, adjacent tissues. Broader study findings: Data only fit, rather than demonstrated, lymph node origin of most tumor T cells. Luminal-like breast cancer showed significantly greater tumor-nontumor repertoire similarity than basal-like breast cancer did.

Axillary draining lymph nodes of breast cancer patients supplied the node samples. TCRdb fed the multiplex PCR reads into MiXCR, producing one record per CDR3 protein. The repertoire consists of around 230,000 distinct CDR3 sequences, with less than 45% occurring once and the leading ten covering approximately 3.5%. The TCR sequence derives from a female donor with breast cancer. Some clones in this sample may be carry-over from other donors' samples. Sequencing input: axillary lymph node tissue.

CDR3 sequence reads: CASSSPRGRMYEQYF. The DNA of the CDR3 is TGTGCCAGCAGTTCACCCAGGGGGCGCATGTACGAGCAGTACTTC. The chain links TRBV28 to TRBJ2-7; TRBD1 agrees at 8 bases. With 4 bases clipped from V and 4 bases from J, the junction kept 9 bases outside the gene matches. CDR1 is MDHEN, CDR2 SYDVKM, per germline. This CDR3 spans 15 amino acids.